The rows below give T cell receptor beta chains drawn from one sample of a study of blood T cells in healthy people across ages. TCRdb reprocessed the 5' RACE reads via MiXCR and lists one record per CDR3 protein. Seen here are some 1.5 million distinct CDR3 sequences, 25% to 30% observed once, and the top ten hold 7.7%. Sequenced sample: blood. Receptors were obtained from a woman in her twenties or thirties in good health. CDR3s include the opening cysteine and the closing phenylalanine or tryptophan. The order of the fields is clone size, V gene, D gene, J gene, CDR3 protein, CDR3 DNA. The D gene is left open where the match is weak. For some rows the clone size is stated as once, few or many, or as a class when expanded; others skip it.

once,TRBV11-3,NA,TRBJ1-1,CASTPYRAESTEAFF,TGTGCCAGCACACCCTACAGGGCAGAGTCTACTGAAGCTTTCTTT
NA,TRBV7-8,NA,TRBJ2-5,CASSLVEGLLQETQYF,TGTGCCAGCAGCTTAGTGGAGGGACTGCTCCAAGAGACCCAGTACTTC
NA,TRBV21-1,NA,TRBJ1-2,CASSEESLGRPSYGYTF,TGTGCCAGCAGCGAAGAATCCTTGGGGCGACCAAGCTATGGCTACACCTTC
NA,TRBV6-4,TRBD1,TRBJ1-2,CASGHLIDRGLSGYTF,TGTGCCAGCGGACATCTGATTGACAGGGGCCTGTCTGGCTACACCTTC
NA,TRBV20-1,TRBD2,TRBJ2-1,CSARDGGLAGKPFEQFF,TGCAGTGCTAGAGATGGGGGACTAGCGGGAAAACCCTTTGAGCAGTTCTTC
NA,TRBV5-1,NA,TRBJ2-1,CASSKEKGEQFF,TGCGCCAGCAGCAAAGAGAAGGGAGAGCAGTTCTTC
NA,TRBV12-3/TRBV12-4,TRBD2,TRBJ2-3,CASRVAGGGDTQYF,TGTGCCAGCAGGGTAGCGGGAGGGGGGGATACGCAGTATTTT
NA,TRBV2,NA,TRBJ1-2,CASTWGGDGYTF,TGTGCCAGCACCTGGGGAGGGGATGGCTACACCTTC
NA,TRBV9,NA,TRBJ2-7,CASSALRSGEQYF,TGTGCCAGCAGCGCCCTCCGGTCCGGCGAGCAGTACTTC
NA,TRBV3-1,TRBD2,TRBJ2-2,CASRLRLAGLSGELFF,TGTGCCAGCAGACTTCGACTAGCGGGACTGTCCGGGGAGCTGTTTTTT
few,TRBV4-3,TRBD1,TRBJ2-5,CASSQGNRGETQYF,TGCGCCAGCAGCCAGGGCAACAGGGGAGAGACCCAGTACTTC
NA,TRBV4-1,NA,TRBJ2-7,CASSQDWGPPDEQYF,TGCGCCAGCAGCCAAGATTGGGGGCCACCTGACGAGCAGTACTTC
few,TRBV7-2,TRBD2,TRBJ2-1,CASSLSGGVMREQFF,TGTGCCAGCAGCTTGAGCGGGGGGGTCATGAGGGAGCAGTTCTTC
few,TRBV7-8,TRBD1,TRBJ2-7,CASSWGQVPAYEQYF,TGTGCCAGCAGCTGGGGACAGGTCCCCGCCTACGAGCAGTACTTC
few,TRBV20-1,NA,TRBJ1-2,CSAPSLPNYGYTF,TGCAGTGCACCTAGTTTACCGAACTATGGCTACACCTTC
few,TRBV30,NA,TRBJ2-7,CAWDGPSSSYEQYF,TGTGCCTGGGACGGGCCTTCTAGCTCCTACGAGCAGTACTTC
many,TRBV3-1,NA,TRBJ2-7,CASSPDAWSTYEQYF,TGTGCCAGCAGCCCCGATGCGTGGTCCACCTACGAGCAGTACTTC
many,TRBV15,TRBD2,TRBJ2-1,CATTVTSGKDEQFF,TGTGCCACCACCGTGACTAGCGGGAAGGATGAGCAGTTCTTC
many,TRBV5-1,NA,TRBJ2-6,CASSSNSGANVLTF,TGTGCCAGCAGCTCGAACTCTGGGGCCAACGTCCTGACTTTC
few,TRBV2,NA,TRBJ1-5,CASRKGGGNQPQHF,TGTGCCAGCAGGAAGGGGGGCGGCAATCAGCCCCAGCATTTT
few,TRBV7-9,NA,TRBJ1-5,CASSLGTTSNQPQHF,TGTGCCAGCAGCTTAGGGACAACTAGCAATCAGCCCCAGCATTTT
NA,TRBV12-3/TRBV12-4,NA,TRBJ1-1,CASSLALQIEAFF,TGTGCCAGCAGTTTAGCGTTACAGATAGAAGCTTTCTTT
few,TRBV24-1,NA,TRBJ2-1,CATSERRSSYNEQFF,TGTGCCACCAGTGAACGGAGGAGCTCCTACAATGAGCAGTTCTTC
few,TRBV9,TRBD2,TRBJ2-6,CASSASGGANVLTF,TGTGCCAGCAGTGCTAGCGGTGGGGCCAACGTCCTGACTTTC
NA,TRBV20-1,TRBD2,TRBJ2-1,CSARIGTSVNEQFF,TGCAGTGCCAGGATCGGGACTAGCGTAAATGAGCAGTTCTTC
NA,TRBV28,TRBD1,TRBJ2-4,CASSSGQVEEYF,TGTGCCAGCAGTTCCGGACAGGTCGAGGAGTACTTC
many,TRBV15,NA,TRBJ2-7,CATSSLQGWQYEQYF,TGTGCCACCAGCAGCCTTCAGGGGTGGCAATACGAGCAGTACTTC
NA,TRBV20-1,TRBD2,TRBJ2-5,CSAPQAGVPQETQYF,TGCAGTGCTCCTCAGGCGGGAGTGCCCCAAGAGACCCAGTACTTC
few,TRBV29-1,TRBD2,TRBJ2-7,CSVEIRRASGSYKQYF,TGCAGCGTCGAGATCCGACGGGCTAGCGGGAGCTACAAGCAGTACTTC
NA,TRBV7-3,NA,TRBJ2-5,CASSLRRDGQETQYF,TGTGCCAGCAGCTTAAGGCGGGATGGCCAAGAGACCCAGTACTTC
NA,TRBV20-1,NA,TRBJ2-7,CSASPGPLGLEQYF,TGCAGTGCTAGCCCCGGCCCTCTTGGCCTCGAGCAGTACTTC
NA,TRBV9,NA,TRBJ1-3,CASSLRAEGFENTIYF,TGTGCCAGCAGCTTGAGGGCGGAGGGATTCGAAAACACCATATATTTT
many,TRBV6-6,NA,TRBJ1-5,CASSSSDSARQPQHF,TGTGCCAGCAGTTCGTCGGACTCCGCTAGGCAGCCCCAGCATTTT
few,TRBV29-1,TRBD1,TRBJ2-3,CSTRGTGGSFVGTDTQYF,TGCAGCACCAGAGGGACAGGGGGTTCTTTTGTGGGCACAGATACGCAGTATTTT
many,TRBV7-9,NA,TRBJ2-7,CASSNIFYEQYF,TGTGCCAGCAGCAACATATTCTACGAGCAGTACTTC
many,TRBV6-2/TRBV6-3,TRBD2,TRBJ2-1,CASSQTSIEQFF,TGTGCCAGCAGTCAGACTAGCATTGAGCAGTTCTTC
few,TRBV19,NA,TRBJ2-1,CASRKQVGSYNEQFF,TGTGCCAGTAGGAAACAGGTCGGCTCCTACAATGAGCAGTTCTTC
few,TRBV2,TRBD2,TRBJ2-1,CASSDLGLAEQFF,TGTGCCAGCAGTGACCTCGGACTAGCCGAGCAGTTCTTC
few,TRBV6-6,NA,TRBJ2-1,CASSQQLSSYNEQFF,TGTGCCAGCAGTCAACAGCTGAGCTCCTACAATGAGCAGTTCTTC
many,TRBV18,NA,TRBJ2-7,CASSSLETSYEQYF,TGTGCCAGCTCATCTCTGGAGACTTCCTACGAGCAGTACTTC
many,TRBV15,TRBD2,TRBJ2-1,CATSGLAGSDEQFF,TGTGCCACGAGTGGACTAGCGGGAAGCGATGAGCAGTTCTTC
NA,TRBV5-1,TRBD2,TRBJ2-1,CASSVSWRGGYNEQFF,TGCGCCAGCAGCGTCAGTTGGCGGGGGGGTTACAATGAGCAGTTCTTC
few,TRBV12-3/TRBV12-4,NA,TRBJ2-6,CASSLVAGIIKGANVLTF,TGTGCCAGCAGTTTGGTCGCGGGAATCATCAAGGGGGCCAACGTCCTGACTTTC
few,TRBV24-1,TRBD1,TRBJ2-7,CATSHPTGGSEQYF,TGTGCCACCAGTCATCCGACAGGGGGGAGCGAGCAGTACTTC
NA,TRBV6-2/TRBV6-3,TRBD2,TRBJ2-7,CASTLNPGGPYEQDF,TGTGCCAGCACCTTGAACCCGGGAGGGCCCTACGAGCAGGACTTC
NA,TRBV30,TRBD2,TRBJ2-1,CAWSRRLAGEQFF,TGTGCCTGGAGCAGGCGACTAGCGGGGGAGCAGTTCTTC
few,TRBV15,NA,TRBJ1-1,CATSRDREDTEAFF,TGTGCCACCAGCAGAGATCGGGAGGACACTGAAGCTTTCTTT
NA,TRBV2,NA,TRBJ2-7,CASRDGQSYEQYF,TGTGCCAGCAGAGACGGACAGTCCTACGAGCAGTACTTC
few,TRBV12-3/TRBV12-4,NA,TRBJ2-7,CASKGVGEQYF,TGTGCCAGCAAGGGGGTTGGCGAGCAGTACTTC
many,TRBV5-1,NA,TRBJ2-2,CASSLVQNTGELFF,TGCGCCAGCAGCTTGGTTCAGAACACCGGGGAGCTGTTTTTT